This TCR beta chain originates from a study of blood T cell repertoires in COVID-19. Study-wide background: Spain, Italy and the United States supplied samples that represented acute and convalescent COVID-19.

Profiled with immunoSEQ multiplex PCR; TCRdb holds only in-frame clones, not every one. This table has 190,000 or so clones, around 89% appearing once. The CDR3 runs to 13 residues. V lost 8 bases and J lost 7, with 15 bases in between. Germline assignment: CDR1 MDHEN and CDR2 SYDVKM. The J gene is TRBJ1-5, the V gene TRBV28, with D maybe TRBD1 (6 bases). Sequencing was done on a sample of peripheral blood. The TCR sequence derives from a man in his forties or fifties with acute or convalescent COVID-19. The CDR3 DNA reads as TGTGCCAGCTCGACAGGTGGGGGACAGCCCCAGCATTTT. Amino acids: CASSTGGGQPQHF.